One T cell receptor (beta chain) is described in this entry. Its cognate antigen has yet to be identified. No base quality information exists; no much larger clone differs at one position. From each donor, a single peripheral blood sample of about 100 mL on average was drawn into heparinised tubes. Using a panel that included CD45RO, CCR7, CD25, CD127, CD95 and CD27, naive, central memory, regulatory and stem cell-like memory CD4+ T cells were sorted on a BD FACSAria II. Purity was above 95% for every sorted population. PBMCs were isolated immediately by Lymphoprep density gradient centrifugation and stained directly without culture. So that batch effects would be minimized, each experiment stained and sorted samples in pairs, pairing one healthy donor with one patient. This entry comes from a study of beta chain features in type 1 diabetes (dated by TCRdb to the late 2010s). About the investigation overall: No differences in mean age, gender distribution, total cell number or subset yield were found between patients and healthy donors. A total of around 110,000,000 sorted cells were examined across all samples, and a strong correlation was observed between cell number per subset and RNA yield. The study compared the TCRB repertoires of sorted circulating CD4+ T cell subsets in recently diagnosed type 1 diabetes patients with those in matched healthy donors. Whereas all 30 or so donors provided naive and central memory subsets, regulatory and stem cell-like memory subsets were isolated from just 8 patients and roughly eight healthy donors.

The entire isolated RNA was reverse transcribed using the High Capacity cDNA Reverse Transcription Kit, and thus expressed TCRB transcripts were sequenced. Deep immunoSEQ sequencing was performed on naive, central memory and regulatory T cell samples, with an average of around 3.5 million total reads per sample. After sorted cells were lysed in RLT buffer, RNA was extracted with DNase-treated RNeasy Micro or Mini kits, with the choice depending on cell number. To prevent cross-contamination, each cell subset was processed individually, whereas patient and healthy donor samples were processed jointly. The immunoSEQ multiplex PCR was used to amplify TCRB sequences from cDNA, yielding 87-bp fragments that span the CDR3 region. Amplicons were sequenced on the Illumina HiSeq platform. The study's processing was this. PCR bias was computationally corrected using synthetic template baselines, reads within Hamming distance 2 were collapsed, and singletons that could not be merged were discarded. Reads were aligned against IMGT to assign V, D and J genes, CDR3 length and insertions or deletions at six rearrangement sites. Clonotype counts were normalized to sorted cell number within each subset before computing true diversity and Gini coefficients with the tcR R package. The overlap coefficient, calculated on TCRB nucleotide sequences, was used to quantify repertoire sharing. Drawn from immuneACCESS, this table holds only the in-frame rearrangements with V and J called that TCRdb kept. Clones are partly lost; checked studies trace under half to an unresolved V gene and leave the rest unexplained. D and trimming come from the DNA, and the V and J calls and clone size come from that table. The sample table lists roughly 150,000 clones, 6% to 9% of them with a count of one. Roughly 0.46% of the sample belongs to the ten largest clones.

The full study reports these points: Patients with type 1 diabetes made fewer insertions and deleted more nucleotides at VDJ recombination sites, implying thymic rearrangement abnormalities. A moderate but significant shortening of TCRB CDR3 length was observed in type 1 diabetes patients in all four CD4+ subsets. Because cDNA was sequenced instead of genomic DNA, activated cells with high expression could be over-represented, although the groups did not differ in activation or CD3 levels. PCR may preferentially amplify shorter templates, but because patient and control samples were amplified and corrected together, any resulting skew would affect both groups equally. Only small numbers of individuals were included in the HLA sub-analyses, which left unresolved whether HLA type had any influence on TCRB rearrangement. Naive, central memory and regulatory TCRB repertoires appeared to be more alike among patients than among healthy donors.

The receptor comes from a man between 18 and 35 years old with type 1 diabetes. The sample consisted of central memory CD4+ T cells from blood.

DNA sequence: TGTGCCAGCTCACCACAGGGGGACAGCGATCAGCCCCAGCATTTT. It is translated as CASSPQGDSDQPQHF. In this chain, TRBV18 is recombined with TRBJ1-5, and TRBD1 matches 7 of the central bases. CDR1 and CDR2, per the germline V gene, are KGHSH and LQKENI. Trimming leaves V shorter by 1 base and J shorter by 5 bases, with the junction holding 5 bases beyond the gene matches. The CDR3 starts with the cysteine, ends with the phenylalanine, and has 15 residues. Only the CDR3 DNA stays, 45 bases, in frame from base 1. Joined to the reference TRBV18 and TRBJ1-5 proteins, this CDR3 gives the full variable domain: NAGVMQNPRHLVRRRGQEARLRCSPMKGHSHVYWYRQLPEEGLKFMVYLQKENIIDESGMPKERFSAEFPKEGPSILRIQQVVRGDSAAYFCASSPQGDSDQPQHFGDGTRLSIL.